The clone carrying this TCR beta chain has more than one count but fewer than ten. Antigen specificity is unknown. Through Arm-PCR of CDR3 regions and iRepertoire HTBI primers, TCR beta libraries were built. One entry per CDR3 protein results from TCRdb running MiXCR on the multiplex PCR reads. The sample has about 460,000 distinct CDR3 sequences; approximately 23% are singletons. This sample stems from a study of regulatory T cells in long-lasting Graves disease. Broader study findings: TRBV28, TRBJ1-2 and TRBJ2-5 emerged as the favored segments in persistent disease.

The time point was: persistent/refractory GD, antithyroid drugs over 5 years with positive TRAb. RNA from PBMCs was the source of the TCR library. This CDR3 is built from 13 residues. The V and J ends lost 3 bases and 1 base respectively, with 9 bases between them. From germline, CDR1 is GTSNPN and CDR2 SVGIG (reference sequence). The sequence was obtained from a female donor with Graves disease. The starting material was peripheral blood mononuclear cells (PBMCs), obtained when the disease was refractory, from a patient treated with antithyroid drugs. V usage is TRBV30 and J usage is TRBJ1-1; the D gene is possibly TRBD1 (5 bases). In DNA form, the CDR3 reads TGTGCCTGGAGGGGGACCGCGAACACTGAAGCTTTCTTT. It translates to CAWRGTANTEAFF.